The clone carrying this T cell receptor beta chain was seen repeatedly, ten times or more. The antigen is undetermined. Time point of the sample: newly diagnosed GD, antithyroid drugs for less than 3 months. PBMCs provided the RNA from which the TCR library was made. Tubes containing EDTA received approximately 9.8 milliliters of drawn peripheral blood. The data derive from a study of regulatory T cells in long-lasting Graves disease. Study information: New Graves' disease cases had less than 3 months of antithyroid drugs. Study results and caveats: Accuracy may have suffered from the small sample size.

The V gene's germline CDR1 is SGHRS and CDR2 YFSETQ. V was trimmed by 5 bases and J by 2 bases, leaving 16 bases between them. The CDR3 consists of 15 residues. Arm-PCR with iRepertoire HTBI primers amplified the CDR3 regions for these TCR beta libraries. One entry per CDR3 protein results from TCRdb running MiXCR on the multiplex PCR reads. The profile covers some 500,000 distinct CDR3 sequences, with about 14% appearing a single time and approximately 9.3% taken by the ten largest. This sample was also put to use in a study of T cells in Graves' hyperthyroidism and ophthalmopathy. That source adds: Researchers found most expanded thyroid clonotypes above 0.001 in blood as well.

This TCR was recovered from a young man with Graves disease. The V call is TRBV5-1, the J call TRBJ1-1, with a weak D call TRBD1 (5 bases). Sequenced material: peripheral blood mononuclear cells (PBMCs), taken at new diagnosis, from a patient treated with antithyroid drugs. Written as DNA, the CDR3 is TGCGCCAGCAGTGATTCGGGGCCCAGTAACACTGAAGCTTTCTTT. Translated, it gives CASSDSGPSNTEAFF.